Each of the 24 T cell receptor beta chains below was sequenced from the same sample in a study of blood T cells in healthy people across ages. It was with a sample-barcoded 5' primer and a J-beta primer mix that a second PCR of roughly 7 to 12 cycles was run. TCRdb analysed the 5' RACE reads with MiXCR anew, one entry per CDR3 protein. This table holds hundreds of thousands of distinct CDR3 sequences, more than 40% found once. Sequenced input: blood. These receptors all stem from a woman aged 55 to 70 in good health.

The chain links TRBV6-2 or TRBV6-3 to TRBJ2-5; 7 bases agree with TRBD2. Germline CDR1 is MNHEY and CDR2 is SVGEGT. The length of the CDR3 is 16 residues. Germline trimming cut 6 bases from V and 11 bases from J; bases unmatched to any gene: 21. The CDR3 sequence is CASSSSGRGNPLEQYF. In DNA, the CDR3 is TGTGCCAGCAGCTCCTCGGGGAGGGGCAATCCTCTGGAGCAGTACTTC.

This clonotype was seen a few times. The chain employs TRBV4-3 and TRBJ2-1, with TRBD1 as a possible D gene (6 bases). CDR1 is LGHNA, CDR2 YSLEER, per germline. Trimming stripped 0 bases from V and 8 bases from J, with 14 bases between. The length of the CDR3 is 15 residues. The CDR3 bases are TGCGCCAGCAGCCAAGAAGGACCACAGGGCTATGAGCAGTTCTTC. Its protein product is CASSQEGPQGYEQFF.

This clonotype was counted between two and nine times. The J gene is TRBJ2-7, the V gene TRBV20-1; D may be TRBD1 (6 bases). This CDR3 has 14 residues. Deletions cut 1 base from V and 2 bases from J, with 12 bases between. Per germline, CDR1 DFQATT and CDR2 SNEGSKA (reference sequence). DNA of the CDR3: TGCAGTGCTAGAGCCCGGGACATCCCCTACGAGCAGTACTTC. Encoded protein: CSARARDIPYEQYF.

The chain employs TRBV15 and TRBJ2-1, with TRBD2 matching over 7 bases. The CDR3 totals 15 residues. Trimming cost V 0 bases and J 7 bases; bases outside gene matches: 6. Looked up from germline, CDR1 is LNHNV and CDR2 is YYDKDF (reference sequence). The CDR3 DNA reads TGTGCCACCAGCAGAGACGCTACTAGCGTGAATGAGCAGTTCTTC. Its translation is CATSRDATSVNEQFF. The full variable domain, its missing parts supplied by reference TRBV15 and TRBJ2-1, is DAMVIQNPRYQVTQFGKPVTLSCSQTLNHNVMYWYQQKSSQAPKLLFHYYDKDFNNEADTPDNFQSRRPNTSFCFLDIRSPGLGDTAMYLCATSRDATSVNEQFFGPGTRLTVL.

Comments on this clonotype: A much larger clonotype is one base distant, so this may be a read error. The chain recombines TRBV25-1 with TRBJ2-7; no firm D call. Germline V gene data show CDR1 as MGHDK and CDR2 as SYGVNS. The CDR3 has 10 amino acids. Trimming shortened V by 3 bases and J by 6 bases, and 3 bases separated the two germline ends. CDR3 residues: CASSDFEQYF. In DNA, the CDR3 is TGTGCCAGCAGTGATTTCGAGCAGTACTTC.

This clonotype was picked up a small number of times. The V gene is TRBV20-1, the J gene TRBJ2-3; 8 nucleotides agree with TRBD2. The V and J ends lost 0 bases and 2 bases, in that order; junction bases with no gene match: 7. The length of the CDR3 is 16 residues. Germline lookup yields CDR1 DFQATT and CDR2 SNEGSKA (reference sequence). CDR3 protein: CSARDLIAGFTDTQYF. In nucleotides, the CDR3 is TGCAGTGCTAGAGATCTCATAGCGGGATTCACAGATACGCAGTATTTT.

V gene TRBV6-2 or TRBV6-3 combines with J gene TRBJ2-3; 7 bases align to TRBD1. Trimming at V came to 4 bases and at J to 4 bases, leaving 11 bases not matched to a gene. There are 16 residues in the CDR3. Germline CDR1 reads MNHEY; CDR2 reads SVGEGT. The CDR3 nucleotides read TGTGCCAGCAGTTTTCGAGGGGGCCTCGCGGCAGATACGCAGTATTTT. Encoded protein: CASSFRGGLAADTQYF.

The genes are TRBV4-1 and TRBJ2-7; D call uncertain. The CDR3 runs 14 residues. Germline V gene sequence: CDR1 MGHRA, CDR2 YSYEKL. V was shortened by 2 bases and J by 7 bases, with 15 bases between the two germline ends. The CDR3 is CASSQPRQSREQYF. CDR3 nucleotide sequence: TGCGCCAGCAGCCAACCTCGGCAGTCGAGAGAGCAGTACTTC.

The genes are TRBV28 and TRBJ2-7; TRBD2 matches 8 bases. The CDR3 has 15 amino acids. The germline V gene has CDR1 MDHEN and CDR2 SYDVKM. V gave up 6 bases and J gave up 3 bases; unmatched junction bases: 10. CDR3 residues: CASRSLGGGIYEQYF. Here the CDR3 DNA reads TGTGCCAGCAGAAGCCTCGGGGGGGGCATCTACGAGCAGTACTTC.

This clonotype was found a few times. The chain recombines TRBV7-3 with TRBJ2-3; D is ambiguous. V was pared by 2 bases and J by 2 bases, with 8 bases between. The CDR3 is 14 amino acids. The V gene's germline CDR1 is SGHTA and CDR2 FQGTGA. The CDR3 reads CASSLGMNTDTQYF. The DNA of the CDR3 is TGTGCCAGCAGCTTAGGCATGAACACAGATACGCAGTATTTT.

The table lists this clonotype with a few counts. J is TRBJ2-1 and V is TRBV5-1, with 9 bases matching TRBD2. The junction had 21 bases not matched to a gene; V was cut back by 4 bases and J by 1 base. This CDR3 is built from 21 residues. Germline V CDR1 and CDR2: SGHRS, YFSETQ. The CDR3 loop is CASSQFLFPSGNTLSYNEQFF. In DNA, the CDR3 is TGCGCCAGCAGCCAATTCCTTTTTCCTAGCGGGAATACCCTTTCCTACAATGAGCAGTTCTTC.

This clonotype was counted only a few times. V and J are TRBV18 and TRBJ1-1; 12 bases agree with TRBD1. The germline V gene encodes CDR1 KGHSH and CDR2 LQKENI. The length of the CDR3 is 16 residues. The V and J ends lost 10 bases and 3 bases, in that order; junction bases with no gene match: 12. The CDR3 loop is CATRAGTGGADTEAFF. Written as DNA, the CDR3 is TGTGCCACTCGGGCCGGGACAGGGGGCGCGGACACTGAAGCTTTCTTT.

This clonotype was detected only a few times. The chain couples TRBV7-3 to TRBJ2-5, with D unclear. Germline CDR1 and CDR2: SGHTA and FQGTGA. V was trimmed by 5 bases and J by 9 bases, leaving 4 bases between them. There are 9 residues in the CDR3. CDR3 protein: CASSPPQYF. CDR3 nucleotide sequence: TGTGCCAGCAGCCCCCCCCAGTACTTC. Combining the CDR3 with reference TRBV7-3 and TRBJ2-5 gives the whole variable domain GAGVSQTPSNKVTEKGKYVELRCDPISGHTALYWYRQSLGQGPEFLIYFQGTGAADDSGLPNDRFFAVRPEGSVSTLKIQRTERGDSAVYLCASSPPQYFGPGTRLLVL.

The chain employs TRBV18 and TRBJ1-4; the D is unclear. Germline-derived CDR1 and CDR2 are KGHSH and LQKENI. CDR3 length: 13 amino acids. The ends were cut back, 6 bases at V and 8 bases at J, with 13 bases in the middle. The CDR3 nucleotides read TGTGCCAGCTCCACGGGCGTCGGGGAAAAACTGTTTTTT. Translating gives CASSTGVGEKLFF.

Note on this clonotype: This sequence may be a read error, since a much larger clone differs from it by one base. The J gene is TRBJ2-5, the V gene TRBV20-1, with D perhaps assigned TRBD1 or TRBD2 (5 bases each). Germline loops: CDR1 DFQATT, CDR2 SNEGSKA (reference sequence). The CDR3 extends over 13 amino acids. The V end lost 3 bases, the J end lost 7 bases, and 15 bases lay between the germline ends. This CDR3 is CSASMGPGGTQYF. CDR3 nucleotides: TGCAGTGCTAGTATGGGACCAGGAGGGACCCAGTACTTC.

The chain combines TRBV28 with TRBJ2-7, with D possibly being TRBD1 (6 bases). CDR3 length: 15 amino acids. Germline V gene data show CDR1 as MDHEN and CDR2 as SYDVKM. Trimming left V 6 bases short and J 2 bases short, with 17 bases between. CDR3 amino acids: CASSLQGLTTYEQYF. CDR3 in DNA: TGTGCCAGCAGCCTACAGGGTTTAACGACCTACGAGCAGTACTTC. The full variable domain, rest sourced from reference TRBV28 and TRBJ2-7, is DVKVTQSSRYLVKRTGEKVFLECVQDMDHENMFWYRQDPGLGLRLIYFSYDVKMKEKGDIPEGYSVSREKKERFSLILESASTNQTSMYLCASSLQGLTTYEQYFGPGTRLTVT.

The chain is built from TRBV7-9 and TRBJ2-5; D is possibly TRBD1 (6 bases). The V gene's germline CDR1 is SEHNR and CDR2 FQNEAQ (reference sequence). This CDR3 has 15 residues. V was shortened by 4 bases and J by 2 bases, with 14 bases between the two germline ends. The CDR3: CASSSRGGDQETQYF. The DNA for the CDR3 is TGTGCCAGCAGCTCCCGAGGGGGTGATCAAGAGACCCAGTACTTC.

The chain uses TRBV6-2 or TRBV6-3 and TRBJ1-1; tentative D call: TRBD1 (6 bases). Germline CDR1 and CDR2: MNHEY and SVGEGT. V gave up 2 bases and J gave up 5 bases, with 18 bases separating them. This CDR3 contains 16 residues. This chain's CDR3 is CASSYAQGRRTTEAFF. The CDR3 DNA reads TGTGCCAGCAGTTACGCACAGGGACGAAGAACAACTGAAGCTTTCTTT.

This clonotype was seen a handful of times. The chain recombines TRBV27 with TRBJ1-4; the D is unclear. Germline V lookup: CDR1 MNHEY, CDR2 SMNVEV (reference sequence). This CDR3 has 14 residues. Trimming stripped 2 bases from V and 5 bases from J, with 9 bases between. The CDR3 nucleotides are TGTGCCAGCAGTTTAGGAGGGATCAATGAAAAACTGTTTTTT. This translates into CASSLGGINEKLFF.

The V and J genes are TRBV27 and TRBJ1-4, with D unresolved. The CDR3 covers 14 residues. Germline CDR1 reads MNHEY; CDR2 reads SMNVEV (reference sequence). V lost 4 bases to trimming and J lost 0 bases, with 6 bases between them. In nucleotides, the CDR3 is TGTGCCAGCAGTTCCCTCCCAACTAATGAAAAACTGTTTTTT. This gives the protein CASSSLPTNEKLFF.

Turning to this clonotype: A junction end diverges from the germline sequence, so it may reflect a read error. The V call is TRBV5-1, the J call TRBJ2-1, with no clear D. Germline CDR1 and CDR2: SGHRS and YFSETQ. The CDR3 runs to 14 residues. The CDR3 reads CTSSLDAFINEQFF. DNA for the CDR3: TGCACCAGCAGCTTGGATGCCTTCATCAATGAGCAGTTCTTC.

The chain couples TRBV5-1 to TRBJ2-5; the match to TRBD2 covers 7 bases. The CDR3 sequence is 15 residues long. The V gene end was trimmed by 2 bases and the J gene end by 11 bases; junction bases not matched to a gene: 15. CDR1 and CDR2 from the germline V gene are SGHRS and YFSETQ. In DNA form, the CDR3 reads TGCGCCAGCAGCTTAGCTAGCGGTGTCTACAATGAGCAGTACTTC. It is translated as CASSLASGVYNEQYF.

This clonotype was seen a handful of times. This chain connects TRBV4-3 to TRBJ1-2; maybe TRBD1 (5 bases). The CDR3 spans 14 residues. Germline CDR1 is LGHNA and CDR2 is YSLEER. Trimming shortened V by 2 bases and J by 8 bases, and 15 bases separated the two germline ends. The CDR3 DNA reads as TGCGCCAGCAGCCAATTCAAGGGGCTGGGGGGCTACACCTTC. This codes for CASSQFKGLGGYTF.

The gene calls are TRBV20-1 and TRBJ2-4, with 8 bases aligning to TRBD1. The DNA end is a closer match to TRBJ2-7, so the J assignment may be wrong. CDR1 DFQATT and CDR2 SNEGSKA come from the germline V gene (reference sequence). The CDR3 covers 12 residues. The CDR3 protein is CSAPAQGAEQYF. CDR3 DNA sequence: TGCAGTGCCCCGGCCCAGGGGGCCGAGCAGTACTTC.